This TCR beta chain was documented in a study of T cell responses to AZD1222 COVID-19 vaccine. Trimming stripped 3 bases from V and 0 bases from J, with 17 bases between. The germline V gene encodes CDR1 SGHRS and CDR2 YFSETQ. The CDR3 loop spans 17 amino acids. Sequencing was performed with immunoSEQ multiplex PCR; in TCRdb, only in-frame clones are kept and a portion is missing. The profile covers some 150,000 clones, with roughly 90% appearing a single time and approximately 1.5% taken by the ten largest. Regarding the study as a whole: Two doses of AZD1222 preceded a rise in Spike-specific TCR breadth and depth. In a largely white British group with more females than males, clonal diversity was possibly underestimated.

Concerning this clone: Its antigen is unknown.

J is TRBJ2-3 and V is TRBV5-1; weak D call: TRBD2 (6 bases). The source is an adult who received the AZD1222 COVID-19 vaccine. Sequencing used peripheral blood, obtained 28 days after the second AZD1222 dose. This chain's CDR3 is CASSSGWDLDSTDTQYF. The CDR3 DNA reads as TGCGCCAGCAGCTCGGGGTGGGACTTGGATAGCACAGATACGCAGTATTTT.